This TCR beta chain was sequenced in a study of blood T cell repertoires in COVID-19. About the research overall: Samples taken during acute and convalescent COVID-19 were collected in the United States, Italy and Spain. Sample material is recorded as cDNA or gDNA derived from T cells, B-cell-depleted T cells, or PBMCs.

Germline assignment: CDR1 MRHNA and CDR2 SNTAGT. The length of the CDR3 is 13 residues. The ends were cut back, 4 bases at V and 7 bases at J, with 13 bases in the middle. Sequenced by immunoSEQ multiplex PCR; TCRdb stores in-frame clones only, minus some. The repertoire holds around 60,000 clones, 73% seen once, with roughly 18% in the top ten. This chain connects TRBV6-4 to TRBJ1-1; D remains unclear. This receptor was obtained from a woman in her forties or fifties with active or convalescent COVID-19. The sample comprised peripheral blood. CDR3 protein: CASSVGGPSEAFF. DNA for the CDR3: TGTGCCAGCAGTGTCGGCGGGCCCAGTGAAGCTTTCTTT.